The rows below give T cell receptor beta chains drawn from one sample of a study of T cells in Graves' hyperthyroidism and ophthalmopathy. MiXCR, run by TCRdb on the multiplex PCR reads, gives a single entry per CDR3 protein. The sample shows about 550,000 distinct CDR3 sequences, more than 20% of them seen only once. The specimen was blood. The source of these receptors is a man aged 18 to 30 with Graves' hyperthyroidism. The CDR3 runs from the conserved cysteine through the conserved F or W. A D gene is named only where the DNA matches it firmly. Some rows have no size entry. The others give once, few or many, or a class for an expanded clone.

J gene	D gene	clone size	V gene	CDR3 protein	CDR3 DNA
TRBJ1-1	.	many	TRBV27	CASHAGGVTEAFF	TGTGCCTCTCATGCGGGGGGAGTCACTGAAGCTTTCTTT
TRBJ2-5	.	few	TRBV4-3	CASSLDRDNQETQYF	TGCGCCAGCAGCCTGGACCGGGACAACCAAGAGACCCAGTACTTC
TRBJ2-2	.	many	TRBV6-1	CASSEGLGTTEELFF	TGTGCCAGCAGTGAAGGCCTCGGGACAACGGAGGAGCTGTTTTTT
TRBJ1-6	.	.	TRBV30	CAWSGQLNSPLHF	TGTGCCTGGAGTGGACAGCTAAATTCACCCCTCCACTTT
TRBJ2-2	TRBD1	many	TRBV5-1	CASRTPGQDITGELFF	TGCGCCAGCAGGACTCCGGGACAGGACATCACCGGGGAGCTGTTTTTT
TRBJ2-2	TRBD2	many	TRBV9	CASMGREGTGELFF	TGTGCCAGCATGGGCAGGGAGGGCACCGGGGAGCTGTTTTTT
TRBJ2-2	.	few	TRBV14	CASSQDPSGPNTGELFF	TGTGCCAGCAGCCAAGATCCCTCCGGTCCGAACACCGGGGAGCTGTTTTTT
TRBJ2-7	.	.	TRBV28	CASSFWQASSYEQYF	TGTGCCAGCAGTTTTTGGCAGGCCAGCTCCTACGAGCAGTACTTC
TRBJ2-5	TRBD1	many	TRBV6-5	CASSRQGMRETQYF	TGTGCCAGCAGTAGACAGGGAATGCGAGAGACCCAGTACTTC
TRBJ1-5	.	many	TRBV19	CASSIDQVLRRGFQPQHF	TGTGCCAGTAGTATAGATCAGGTCCTTAGGCGGGGATTTCAGCCCCAGCATTTT
TRBJ2-7	.	.	TRBV27	CASRESDNYEQYF	TGTGCCAGCAGGGAGTCGGACAACTACGAGCAGTACTTC
TRBJ2-2	.	.	TRBV6-5	CASSNQVSTGELFF	TGTGCCAGCAGTAACCAGGTATCGACCGGGGAGCTGTTTTTT
TRBJ2-7	.	many	TRBV28	CASGGVGARGDEQYF	TGTGCCAGTGGGGGAGTGGGAGCTAGGGGGGACGAGCAGTACTTC
TRBJ1-2	.	many	TRBV19	CASFQMAGTPPVHYGYTF	TGTGCCAGTTTTCAGATGGCCGGGACACCTCCGGTCCACTATGGCTACACCTTC
TRBJ2-7	TRBD1	many	TRBV27	CASSISGQSSYEQYF	TGTGCCAGCAGTATTTCGGGACAGAGCTCCTACGAGCAGTACTTC
TRBJ2-4	.	many	TRBV2	CASNTDPVAKNIQYF	TGTGCCAGCAATACAGACCCGGTAGCCAAAAACATTCAGTACTTC
TRBJ1-5	.	few	TRBV2	CASRDGGRGNQPQHF	TGTGCCTCCAGAGACGGAGGACGTGGCAATCAGCCCCAGCATTTT
TRBJ2-7	.	many	TRBV6-1	CASSGLGSSYEQYF	TGTGCCAGCAGTGGTCTTGGTTCATCCTACGAGCAGTACTTC
TRBJ2-7	.	.	TRBV6-1	CASSEAPQVVYYDQYF	TGTGCCAGCAGTGAAGCGCCACAGGTCGTTTACTACGATCAGTACTTC
TRBJ1-5	.	many	TRBV28	CASSPPEVLTIGQPQHF	TGTGCCAGCAGTCCACCGGAGGTCTTAACGATAGGTCAGCCCCAGCATTTT
TRBJ2-4	.	many	TRBV11-2	CASSLREIQYF	TGTGCCAGCAGCCTCCGGGAAATTCAGTACTTC
TRBJ1-2	.	many	TRBV6-2/TRBV6-3	CASSYSNRHGYTF	TGTGCCAGCAGTTACTCGAACCGGCATGGCTACACCTTC
TRBJ2-7	TRBD2	many	TRBV6-5	CASSYGGAVHEQYF	TGTGCCAGCTCTTACGGGGGGGCCGTACACGAGCAGTACTTC
TRBJ1-5	.	many	TRBV2	CASSVAVGNQPQHF	TGTGCCAGCAGTGTGGCAGTGGGGAATCAGCCCCAGCATTTT
TRBJ1-2	TRBD1	many	TRBV20-1	CSASPRGLNYGYTF	TGCAGTGCTAGCCCAAGGGGGCTTAACTATGGCTACACCTTC
TRBJ2-7	.	many	TRBV27	CASSLEGPASYEQYF	TGTGCCAGCAGTTTAGAGGGACCAGCTTCCTACGAGCAGTACTTC
TRBJ1-1	.	.	TRBV27	CASSGRTENTEAFF	TGTGCCAGCAGCGGCAGGACGGAGAACACTGAAGCTTTCTTT
TRBJ2-1	.	few	TRBV7-2	CASSLGGHYNEQFF	TGTGCCAGCAGCTTAGGGGGCCATTACAATGAGCAGTTCTTC
TRBJ1-1	.	many	TRBV2	CASSEEGMNTEAFF	TGTGCCAGCAGTGAGGAGGGTATGAACACTGAAGCTTTCTTT
TRBJ2-2	.	.	TRBV6-1	CASRWGGPAGELFF	TGTGCCAGCAGATGGGGGGGGCCGGCCGGGGAGCTGTTTTTT
TRBJ1-1	.	.	TRBV7-9	CASSFEMSTEAFF	TGTGCCAGCAGCTTTGAGATGAGCACTGAAGCTTTCTTT
TRBJ2-7	.	.	TRBV28	CASSFLPRGSYEQYF	TGTGCCAGCAGTTTCCTTCCTAGAGGCTCCTACGAGCAGTACTTC
TRBJ1-1	.	many	TRBV7-9	CASSLPGARNTEAFF	TGTGCCAGCAGCTTACCAGGGGCTCGGAACACTGAAGCTTTCTTT